The rows below give T cell receptor beta chains drawn from one sample of a study of T cell repertoires in cytomegalovirus infection. Each CDR3 protein is one row after TCRdb ran MiXCR on the reads. The table lists some 920,000 distinct CDR3 sequences, around a third of them singletons. These receptors are not linked to any known antigen. This sample comprised cultured CD8+ T cells from PBMCs, obtained from culture after CMV antigen stimulation. These receptors were obtained from a human donor in good health (CMV status not recorded). Some clones in this sample may be carry-over from other donors' samples. Both conserved end residues are part of each CDR3. The order of the fields is J gene, clone size, D gene, V gene, CDR3 protein, CDR3 DNA. The D gene is left open where the match is weak. For some rows the clone size is stated as once, few or many, or as a class when expanded; others skip it.

>TRBJ1-5|NA|NA|TRBV19
CASRATGTRNQLQHF
TGTGCCAGTAGAGCGACCGGGACAAGAAATCAGCTCCAGCATTTT
>TRBJ2-6|NA|NA|TRBV7-3
CASSLAGGLTLAGANVLTF
TGTGCCAGCAGCTTAGCCGGGGGCCTAACCCTTGCTGGGGCCAACGTCCTGACTTTC
>TRBJ1-5|many|NA|TRBV7-6
CASSPEPNDEPQHF
TGTGCCAGCAGCCCCGAGCCTAACGACGAGCCCCAGCATTTT
>TRBJ2-3|NA|NA|TRBV27
CASSLSGRRSGPQYF
TGTGCCAGCAGTTTATCGGGGAGGAGGTCGGGGCCGCAGTATTTT
>TRBJ2-3|few|TRBD2|TRBV5-4
CASSFSSGGFSTDTQYF
TGTGCCAGCAGCTTTTCTAGCGGGGGTTTTTCTACAGATACGCAGTATTTT
>TRBJ2-2|few|TRBD1|TRBV4-2
CASSQEQGANTGELFF
TGTGCCAGCAGCCAAGAGCAGGGGGCCAACACCGGGGAGCTGTTTTTT
>TRBJ2-5|NA|TRBD1|TRBV5-1
CASSFGQGGQETQYF
TGCGCCAGCAGCTTCGGACAGGGGGGCCAAGAGACCCAGTACTTC
>TRBJ2-1|many|TRBD1|TRBV7-2
CASSFSGTGDNEQFF
TGTGCCAGCAGCTTTTCCGGGACAGGGGACAATGAGCAGTTCTTC
>TRBJ1-4|few|NA|TRBV14
CASSPYRAVNEKLFF
TGTGCCAGCAGCCCCTACAGGGCGGTTAATGAAAAACTGTTTTTT
>TRBJ2-1|few|NA|TRBV5-6
CASSLDLGAIDEQFF
TGTGCCAGCAGCTTGGATCTGGGGGCTATCGATGAGCAGTTCTTC
>TRBJ2-1|NA|TRBD2|TRBV9
CASSIRLAGATNEQFF
TGTGCCAGCAGCATCCGACTAGCGGGGGCCACCAATGAGCAGTTCTTC
>TRBJ1-1|few|NA|TRBV20-1
CSALTWAYDTEAFF
TGCAGTGCCTTGACATGGGCCTACGACACTGAAGCTTTCTTT
>TRBJ2-1|NA|NA|TRBV4-3
CASSQDRDSFDNEQFF
TGCGCCAGCAGCCAAGATCGGGATAGCTTCGACAATGAGCAGTTCTTC
>TRBJ1-1|many|NA|TRBV7-9
CASSSLGKGNTEAFF
TGTGCCAGCAGCTCCCTGGGGAAGGGGAACACTGAAGCTTTCTTT
>TRBJ2-3|NA|TRBD1|TRBV4-1
CASRRGDRATDTQYF
TGCGCCAGCAGGAGAGGGGACAGGGCGACAGATACGCAGTATTTT
>TRBJ1-1|NA|NA|TRBV9
CASSVVGPNEAFF
TGTGCCAGCAGCGTAGTGGGACCAAATGAAGCTTTCTTT
>TRBJ1-3|NA|NA|TRBV25-1
CASSDPGNSGNTIYF
TGTGCCAGCAGTGACCCCGGGAACTCTGGAAACACCATATATTTT
>TRBJ1-3|NA|TRBD1|TRBV7-8
CASSLTPRGPGGNTIYF
TGTGCCAGCAGCTTGACCCCCAGGGGGCCGGGTGGAAACACCATATATTTT
>TRBJ1-2|NA|NA|TRBV7-6
CASSQNGPNYDYTF
TGTGCCAGCAGCCAGAACGGACCCAACTATGACTACACCTTC
>TRBJ1-1|NA|NA|TRBV29-1
CSVGSGSYDMNTEAFF
TGCAGCGTTGGGTCCGGTTCCTATGACATGAACACTGAAGCTTTCTTT
>TRBJ2-5|few|TRBD2|TRBV7-8
CASSVGASGQETQYF
TGTGCCAGCAGTGTCGGGGCTAGCGGACAAGAGACCCAGTACTTC
>TRBJ1-2|many|NA|TRBV7-9
CASLKGGVNYGYTF
TGTGCCAGCCTAAAGGGCGGAGTCAACTATGGCTACACCTTC
>TRBJ2-1|many|TRBD1|TRBV7-6
CASSLPLVGTDYNEQFF
TGTGCCAGCAGCTTACCCCTCGTTGGGACAGATTACAATGAGCAGTTCTTC
>TRBJ1-2|many|NA|TRBV7-2
CASIPNYGPLKGYTF
TGTGCCAGCATCCCGAATTACGGACCCCTGAAGGGCTACACCTTC
>TRBJ1-1|NA|NA|TRBV20-1
CSANPGGVANTEAFF
TGCAGTGCTAACCCCGGTGGGGTTGCGAACACTGAAGCTTTCTTT
>TRBJ1-5|NA|NA|TRBV12-3/TRBV12-4
CASSLASVSGNQPQHF
TGTGCCAGCAGTTTGGCCTCTGTCTCAGGCAATCAGCCCCAGCATTTT
>TRBJ2-2|NA|NA|TRBV19
CASNGPSLGILTGELFF
TGTGCCAGTAACGGCCCCTCACTAGGGATCTTAACCGGGGAGCTGTTTTTT
>TRBJ2-7|few|TRBD1|TRBV19
CASTPGQGSYEQYF
TGTGCCAGCACCCCGGGACAGGGCTCCTACGAGCAGTACTTC
>TRBJ2-5|NA|TRBD1|TRBV4-1
CASIGQGAGETQYF
TGCGCCAGCATAGGACAGGGGGCCGGAGAGACCCAGTACTTC
>TRBJ1-1|NA|NA|TRBV13
CASSLGRSSEAFF
TGTGCCAGCAGCTTAGGGCGCAGCTCAGAAGCTTTCTTT
>TRBJ2-1|few|NA|TRBV12-5
CASGLATSVDEQFF
TGTGCTAGTGGTTTGGCGACCTCAGTCGATGAGCAGTTCTTC
>TRBJ1-1|NA|NA|TRBV7-6
CASSSQVGRNTEAFF
TGTGCCAGCAGCTCCCAGGTAGGGCGGAACACTGAAGCTTTCTTT
>TRBJ2-5|few|TRBD2|TRBV12-3/TRBV12-4
CASRSSGGEYF
TGTGCCAGCAGGTCTAGCGGGGGAGAGTACTTC
>TRBJ1-5|many|NA|TRBV7-6
CASSLAEGINQPQHF
TGTGCCAGCAGCCTAGCGGAGGGGATCAATCAGCCCCAGCATTTT
>TRBJ1-2|NA|NA|TRBV9
CASSATGSRDGYTF
TGTGCCAGCAGCGCCACAGGGTCCCGCGATGGCTACACCTTC
>TRBJ1-5|NA|TRBD1|TRBV3-1
CASSQANRQGRTSNQPQHF
TGTGCCAGCAGCCAAGCCAATAGACAGGGTAGGACGAGCAATCAGCCCCAGCATTTT
>TRBJ2-1|many|NA|TRBV7-6
CASSLSSTYNEQFF
TGTGCCAGCAGCTTAAGCAGCACCTACAATGAGCAGTTCTTC
>TRBJ2-1|NA|NA|TRBV9
CASSGLGDFGYEQFF
TGTGCCAGCAGCGGTCTAGGGGACTTCGGGTACGAGCAGTTCTTC
>TRBJ1-2|NA|NA|TRBV6-6
CASSSAWSGDGYTF
TGTGCCAGCAGTTCTGCTTGGAGTGGGGATGGCTACACCTTC
>TRBJ1-6|NA|NA|TRBV6-5
CASSYMLDDSPLHF
TGTGCCAGCAGTTATATGCTGGATGATTCACCCCTCCACTTT
>TRBJ1-2|NA|NA|TRBV19
CASSPVVGGMNGYTF
TGTGCCAGTAGTCCAGTTGTGGGGGGGATGAATGGCTACACCTTC
>TRBJ2-7|NA|TRBD2|TRBV7-6
CASSRGLASYEQYF
TGTGCCAGCAGCCGAGGACTAGCGAGCTACGAGCAGTACTTC
>TRBJ2-1|NA|NA|TRBV7-9
CASTPQKGSDNEQFF
TGTGCCAGCACCCCTCAAAAGGGCTCCGACAATGAGCAGTTCTTC
>TRBJ1-2|few|NA|TRBV20-1
CSARGWKAHGYTF
TGCAGTGCTAGAGGCTGGAAAGCCCATGGCTACACCTTC
>TRBJ1-3|many|NA|TRBV7-7
CASSPGTGGGNTIYF
TGTGCTAGCAGCCCCGGGACCGGAGGGGGAAACACCATATATTTT
>TRBJ1-2|NA|NA|TRBV27
CASSLLGAGGYTF
TGTGCCAGCAGTTTACTGGGGGCGGGGGGCTACACCTTC
>TRBJ1-5|NA|NA|TRBV19
CASSIVNRDGAYSNQPQHF
TGTGCCAGTAGTATCGTCAACCGGGACGGAGCATATAGCAATCAGCCCCAGCATTTT
>TRBJ2-3|few|TRBD2|TRBV27
CASSLYSGGSDTQYF
TGTGCCAGCAGTTTATATTCGGGGGGTTCTGATACGCAGTATTTT
>TRBJ1-6|NA|TRBD1|TRBV27
CASSWGQRLFSPLHF
TGTGCCAGCAGTTGGGGACAGAGGCTTTTTTCACCCCTCCACTTT
>TRBJ2-3|many|TRBD1|TRBV11-1
CASQGQGSDTQYF
TGTGCCAGCCAGGGACAGGGCTCAGATACGCAGTATTTT
>TRBJ2-1|few|NA|TRBV27
CASSLSLGLSYNEQFF
TGTGCCAGCAGTTTATCCCTGGGTCTATCCTACAATGAGCAGTTCTTC